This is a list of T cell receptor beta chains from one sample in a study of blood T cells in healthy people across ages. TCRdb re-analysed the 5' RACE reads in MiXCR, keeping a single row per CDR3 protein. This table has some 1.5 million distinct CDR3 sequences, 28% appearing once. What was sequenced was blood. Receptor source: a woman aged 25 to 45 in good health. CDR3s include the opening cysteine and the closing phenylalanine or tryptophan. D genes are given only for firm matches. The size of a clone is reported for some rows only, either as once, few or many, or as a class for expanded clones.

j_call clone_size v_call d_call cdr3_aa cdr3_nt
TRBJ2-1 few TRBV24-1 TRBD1 CATRGTGSYNEQFF TGTGCCACCAGAGGGACAGGCTCCTACAATGAGCAGTTCTTC
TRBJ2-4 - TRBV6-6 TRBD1 CASSAPGQGENIQYF TGTGCCAGCAGCGCCCCGGGACAGGGAGAAAACATTCAGTACTTC
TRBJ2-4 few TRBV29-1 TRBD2 CSVERLAGGVEQYF TGCAGCGTTGAAAGGCTAGCGGGAGGGGTTGAGCAGTACTTC
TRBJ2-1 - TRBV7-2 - CAGSPDRRGYEQFF TGTGCCGGCAGCCCGGATCGCCGAGGGTATGAGCAGTTCTTC
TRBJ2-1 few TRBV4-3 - CASRISRGAGEQFF TGCGCCAGCAGGATAAGCAGGGGGGCAGGTGAGCAGTTCTTC
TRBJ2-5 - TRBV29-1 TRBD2 CSVVTSGGTETQYF TGCAGCGTTGTGACCAGCGGGGGGACAGAGACCCAGTACTTC
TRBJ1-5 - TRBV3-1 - CASSQGPRDQPQHF TGTGCCAGCAGCCAAGGGCCCCGAGATCAGCCCCAGCATTTT
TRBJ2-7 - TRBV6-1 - CAIQYRIAYEQYF TGTGCCATCCAGTATCGGATTGCCTACGAGCAGTACTTC
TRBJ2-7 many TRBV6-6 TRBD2 CASSRPTSGSEQYF TGTGCCAGCAGCCGCCCGACTAGCGGCAGCGAGCAGTACTTC
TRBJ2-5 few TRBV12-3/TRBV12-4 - CASSPDMGTQYF TGTGCCAGCAGTCCTGATATGGGGACCCAGTACTTC
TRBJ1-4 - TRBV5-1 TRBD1 CASNDDRVREKLFF TGCGCCAGCAACGACGACAGGGTTAGAGAAAAACTGTTTTTT
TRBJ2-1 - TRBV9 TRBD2 CASSVEGEGALDEQFF TGTGCCAGCAGCGTAGAAGGGGAGGGAGCGCTGGATGAGCAGTTCTTC
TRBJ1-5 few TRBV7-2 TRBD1 CASSLTGAERNQPQHF TGTGCCAGCAGCTTAACAGGGGCGGAGAGGAATCAGCCCCAGCATTTT
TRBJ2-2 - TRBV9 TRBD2 CASSVSLAGVNTGELFF TGTGCCAGCAGCGTTTCACTAGCGGGAGTTAACACCGGGGAGCTGTTTTTT
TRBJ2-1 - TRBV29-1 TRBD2 CSVVSSGINEQFF TGCAGCGTTGTGTCGAGCGGGATCAATGAGCAGTTCTTC
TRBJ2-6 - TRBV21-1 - CASGCGDFSGANVLTF TGTGCCAGCGGTTGCGGGGATTTCTCTGGGGCCAACGTCCTGACTTTC
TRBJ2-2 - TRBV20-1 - CSARVWQGGTGELFF TGCAGTGCTAGGGTCTGGCAGGGAGGCACCGGGGAGCTGTTTTTT
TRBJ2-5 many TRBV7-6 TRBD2 CASSLESSGQGTQYF TGTGCCAGCAGCTTAGAGTCTAGCGGCCAGGGGACCCAGTACTTC
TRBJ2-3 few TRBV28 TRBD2 CASSLGSSGGRTDTQYF TGTGCCAGCAGTTTAGGCTCTAGCGGGGGGCGCACAGATACGCAGTATTTT
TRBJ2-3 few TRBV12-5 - CASATPVDTQYF TGTGCTAGTGCTACCCCGGTGGATACGCAGTATTTT